This T cell receptor (beta chain) was identified in a study of T cell changes during pregnancy in multiple sclerosis. Here immunoSEQ multiplex PCR was the method, and the copy in TCRdb shows in-frame clones only, minus some. The table lists about 72,000 clones, 90% to 95% of them singletons, with about 0.75% in the top ten. Sequenced here: peripheral blood, sampled in the third trimester of pregnancy. This clonotype was sampled from a female donor in good health, enrolled as a control in a pregnancy study.

The CDR3 bases are TGTGCCAGCAGCTTGACTAGCGGGGGCACAGATACGCAGTATTTT. This codes for CASSLTSGGTDTQYF. The chain employs TRBV5-4 and TRBJ2-3; 10 bases fit TRBD2. V lost 1 base and J lost 1; bases outside the gene matches: 0. Germline V gene sequence: CDR1 SGHNT, CDR2 YYREEE (reference sequence). The CDR3 loop spans 15 amino acids.